These T cell receptor beta chains were read from a single sample in a study of blood T cell repertoires in COVID-19. The table came from immunoSEQ multiplex PCR; TCRdb's copy has only in-frame clones and leaves some out. The repertoire holds some 180,000 clones, with roughly 89% as singletons. The specimen sequenced was peripheral blood. The receptors were gathered from a man aged 50-59 years with acute or convalescent COVID-19. CDR3s include the opening cysteine and the closing phenylalanine or tryptophan. The D gene is left open where the match is weak. The size field is filled for only some rows; it gives once, few, many or a size class.

D | J | size | V | DNA | CDR3
TRBD1 | TRBJ2-6 | . | TRBV5-1 | TGCGCCAGCAGCTTACCCGGGACAGGGGGGCCCGGGGCCAACGTCCTGACTTTC | CASSLPGTGGPGANVLTF
. | TRBJ2-1 | . | TRBV5-5 | TGTGCCAGCAGCTTGGCCGCCAGGGGGGTGGGTGAGCAGTTCTTC | CASSLAARGVGEQFF
. | TRBJ2-1 | once | TRBV11-2 | TGTGCCAGCAGCTCCCCTCCCAATGAGCAGTTCTTC | CASSSPPNEQFF
TRBD2 | TRBJ2-1 | . | TRBV6-4 | TGTGCCAGCAGTGCTACGGGACTAGCGGGAGGTAATGAGCAGTTCTTC | CASSATGLAGGNEQFF
TRBD1 | TRBJ2-2 | . | TRBV24-1 | TGTGCCACCAGTGATACCGCGGGACAGGGATACACCGGGGAGCTGTTTTTT | CATSDTAGQGYTGELFF
. | TRBJ2-7 | medium-sized | TRBV27 | TGTGCCAGCACCCCGGGGACGGGAGAAGTCGGCGAGCAGTACTTC | CASTPGTGEVGEQYF
TRBD1 | TRBJ1-6 | . | TRBV4-1 | TGCGCCAGCAGCCATATTTCCGGGACAGGGAACTATAATTCACCCCTCCACTTT | CASSHISGTGNYNSPLHF
. | TRBJ2-7 | once | TRBV6-5 | TGTGCCAGCAGTTACTCGAGGGACATCTACGAGCAGTACTTC | CASSYSRDIYEQYF
. | TRBJ1-5 | few | TRBV6-5 | TGTGCCAGCAGGGGGCCCAATCAGCCCCAGCATTTT | CASRGPNQPQHF
. | TRBJ1-2 | . | TRBV10-2 | TGCGCCAGCATGAGGGCTCAGGCTAACTATGGCTACACCTTC | CASMRAQANYGYTF
. | TRBJ2-1 | . | TRBV6-2/TRBV6-3 | TGTGCCAGCAGCCTCAGCTCCTACAATGAGCAGTTCTTC | CASSLSSYNEQFF
TRBD2 | TRBJ2-3 | . | TRBV4-2 | TGTGCCAGCAGCCAAGATTCCCAGCGGGGGGGCCTAGATACGCAGTATTTT | CASSQDSQRGGLDTQYF
TRBD1 | TRBJ1-5 | . | TRBV10-3 | TGTGCCATCAGGGGACAGGGGGCGGATCAGCCCCAGCATTTT | CAIRGQGADQPQHF
. | TRBJ1-2 | . | TRBV9 | TGTGCCAGCAGCGTATATGGGAGGGGCGGGGGGGACTACACCTTC | CASSVYGRGGGDYTF
TRBD2 | TRBJ2-2 | . | TRBV4-1 | TGCGCCAGCAGCCTCCGACTAGCGGGGGACCGCGGGGAGCTGTTTTTT | CASSLRLAGDRGELFF
. | TRBJ2-6 | . | TRBV11-2 | TGTGCCAGCAGCAGCTACAGGGATGGGGGTGTCTCTGGGGCCAACGTCCTGACTTTC | CASSSYRDGGVSGANVLTF
. | TRBJ2-1 | . | TRBV2 | TGTGCCAGCACCGACCAGGGGTCCTACAATGAGCAGTTCTTC | CASTDQGSYNEQFF
TRBD1 | TRBJ1-5 | . | TRBV19 | TGTGCCAGTAGGGGACAGGGAGGTCAGCCCCAGCATTTT | CASRGQGGQPQHF
. | TRBJ2-3 | . | TRBV7-3 | TGTGCCAGCAGCGTCGGGACACATAGCACAGATACGCAGTATTTT | CASSVGTHSTDTQYF
. | TRBJ2-3 | . | TRBV5-5 | TGTGCCAGCAGCTTGGCCAGAACAGATACGCAGTATTTT | CASSLARTDTQYF
. | TRBJ2-7 | . | TRBV6-5 | TGTGCCAGCATTAGAACCGGACGGGGAGCCTACGAGCAGTACTTC | CASIRTGRGAYEQYF
. | TRBJ1-6 | . | TRBV7-9 | TGTGCCAGCAGCGCGATTGAGAGCTCCTATAATTCACCCCTCCACTTT | CASSAIESSYNSPLHF
. | TRBJ1-6 | . | TRBV7-9 | TGTGCCAGCAGCACGGACCGTGGGGCTTCTTCACCCCTCCACTTT | CASSTDRGASSPLHF
. | TRBJ1-4 | . | TRBV18 | TGTGCCAGCTCACTCGGGAGCAGGCTGACTAATGAAAAACTGTTTTTT | CASSLGSRLTNEKLFF
TRBD2 | TRBJ2-7 | . | TRBV9 | TGTGCCAGCAGCCCCCGGCGAACGTCGGGGGGCGAGCAGTACTTC | CASSPRRTSGGEQYF
. | TRBJ1-1 | . | TRBV5-1 | TGCGCCAGCAGCTTGGAGGACAGCACTGAAGCTTTCTTT | CASSLEDSTEAFF